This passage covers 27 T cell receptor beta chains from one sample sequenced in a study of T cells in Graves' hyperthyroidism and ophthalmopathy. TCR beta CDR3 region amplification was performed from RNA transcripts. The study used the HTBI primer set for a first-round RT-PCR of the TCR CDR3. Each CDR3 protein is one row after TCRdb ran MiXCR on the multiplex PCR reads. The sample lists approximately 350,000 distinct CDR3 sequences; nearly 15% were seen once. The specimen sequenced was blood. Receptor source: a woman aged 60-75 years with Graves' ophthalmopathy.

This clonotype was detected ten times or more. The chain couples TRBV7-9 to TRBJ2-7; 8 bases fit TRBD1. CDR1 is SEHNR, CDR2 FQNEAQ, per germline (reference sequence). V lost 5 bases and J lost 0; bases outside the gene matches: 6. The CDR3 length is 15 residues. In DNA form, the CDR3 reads TGTGCCAGCAGCCCAGGGGGCGGCGGCTCCTACGAGCAGTACTTC. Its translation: CASSPGGGGSYEQYF.

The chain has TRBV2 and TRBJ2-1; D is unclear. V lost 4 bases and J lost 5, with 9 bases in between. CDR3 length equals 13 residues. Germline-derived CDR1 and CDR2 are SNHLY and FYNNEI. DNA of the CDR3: TGTGCCAGCAGTGGGCCCAATCACAATGAGCAGTTCTTC. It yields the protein CASSGPNHNEQFF.

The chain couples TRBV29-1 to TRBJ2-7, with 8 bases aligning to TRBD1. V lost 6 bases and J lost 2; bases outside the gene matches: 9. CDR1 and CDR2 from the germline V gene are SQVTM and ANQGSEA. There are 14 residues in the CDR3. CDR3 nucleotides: TGCAGCGTCCAACCCGGGACAGGCCCCTACGAGCAGTACTTC. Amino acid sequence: CSVQPGTGPYEQYF.

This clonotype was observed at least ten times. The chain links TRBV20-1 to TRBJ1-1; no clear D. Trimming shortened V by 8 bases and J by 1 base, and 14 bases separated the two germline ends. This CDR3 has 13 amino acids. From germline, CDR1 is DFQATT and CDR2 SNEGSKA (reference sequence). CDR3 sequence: CSCDPRRNTEAFF. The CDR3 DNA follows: TGCAGTTGCGACCCTCGGCGGAACACTGAAGCTTTCTTT.

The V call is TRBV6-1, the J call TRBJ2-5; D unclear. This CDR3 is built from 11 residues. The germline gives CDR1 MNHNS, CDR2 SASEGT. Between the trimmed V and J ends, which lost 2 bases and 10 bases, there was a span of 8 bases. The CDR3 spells CASSEPPSQYF. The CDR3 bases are TGTGCCAGCAGTGAACCTCCTAGCCAGTACTTC.

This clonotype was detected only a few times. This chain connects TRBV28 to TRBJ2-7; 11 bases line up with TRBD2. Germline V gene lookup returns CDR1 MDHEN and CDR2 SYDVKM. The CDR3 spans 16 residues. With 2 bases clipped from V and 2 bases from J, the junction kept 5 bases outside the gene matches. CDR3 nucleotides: TGTGCCAGCAGTTTAAGTCGACTAGCGGGACCCTACGAGCAGTACTTC. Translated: CASSLSRLAGPYEQYF.

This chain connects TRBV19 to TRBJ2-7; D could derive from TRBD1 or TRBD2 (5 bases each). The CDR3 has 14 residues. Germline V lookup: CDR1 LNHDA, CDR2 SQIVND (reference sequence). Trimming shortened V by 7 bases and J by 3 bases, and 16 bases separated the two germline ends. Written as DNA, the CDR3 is TGTGCCAGTAAGGCCGGGACCTCGGGCTACGAGCAGTACTTC. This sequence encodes CASKAGTSGYEQYF.

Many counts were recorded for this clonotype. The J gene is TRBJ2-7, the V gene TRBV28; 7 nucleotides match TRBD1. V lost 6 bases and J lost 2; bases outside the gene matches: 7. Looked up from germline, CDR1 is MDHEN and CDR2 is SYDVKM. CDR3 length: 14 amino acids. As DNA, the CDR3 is TGTGCCAGCAGCCCCAGGACAGGAACCTACGAGCAGTACTTC. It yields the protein CASSPRTGTYEQYF.

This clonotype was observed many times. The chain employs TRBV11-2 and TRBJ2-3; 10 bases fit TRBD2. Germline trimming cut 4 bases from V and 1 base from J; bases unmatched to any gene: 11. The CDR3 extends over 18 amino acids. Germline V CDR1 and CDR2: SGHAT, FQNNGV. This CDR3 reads CASSSLSSGRMGTDTQYF. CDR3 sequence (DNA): TGTGCCAGCAGCTCCCTCTCTAGCGGGAGAATGGGCACAGATACGCAGTATTTT.

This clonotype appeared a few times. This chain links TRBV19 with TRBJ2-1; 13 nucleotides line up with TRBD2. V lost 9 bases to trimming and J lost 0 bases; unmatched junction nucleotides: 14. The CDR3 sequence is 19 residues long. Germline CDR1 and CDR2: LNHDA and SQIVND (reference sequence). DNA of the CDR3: TGTGCCAGGGGCGGACTAGCGGGAGTTTCGGGTCTCTCCTACAATGAGCAGTTCTTC. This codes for CARGGLAGVSGLSYNEQFF. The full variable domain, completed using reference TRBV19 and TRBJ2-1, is DGGITQSPKYLFRKEGQNVTLSCEQNLNHDAMYWYRQDPGQGLRLIYYSQIVNDFQKGDIAEGYSVSREKKESFPLTVTSAQKNPTAFYLCARGGLAGVSGLSYNEQFFGPGTRLTVL.

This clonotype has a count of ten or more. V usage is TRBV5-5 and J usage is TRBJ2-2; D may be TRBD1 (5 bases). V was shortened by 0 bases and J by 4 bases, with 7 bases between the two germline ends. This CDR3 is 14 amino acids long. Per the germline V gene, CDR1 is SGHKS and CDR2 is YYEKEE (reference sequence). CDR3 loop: CASSLVGATGELFF. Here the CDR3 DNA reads TGTGCCAGCAGCTTGGTTGGGGCCACCGGGGAGCTGTTTTTT.

Here the CDR3 DNA reads TGTGCCACCAGTGACCCGCGAGGGGGCGAGGGAGAGACCCAGTACTTC. Protein: CATSDPRGGEGETQYF. The rearrangement links TRBV24-1 to TRBJ2-5; TRBD1 aligns across 7 bases. The germline V gene has CDR1 KGHDR and CDR2 SFDVKD. This CDR3 is built from 16 residues. Trimming cost V 4 bases and J 4 bases; bases outside gene matches: 11.

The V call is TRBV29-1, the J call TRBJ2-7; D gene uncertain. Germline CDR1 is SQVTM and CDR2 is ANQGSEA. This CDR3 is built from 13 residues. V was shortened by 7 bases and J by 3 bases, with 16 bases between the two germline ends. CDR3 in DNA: TGCAGCGCTACCATAGGGCACTACTACGAGCAGTACTTC. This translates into CSATIGHYYEQYF.

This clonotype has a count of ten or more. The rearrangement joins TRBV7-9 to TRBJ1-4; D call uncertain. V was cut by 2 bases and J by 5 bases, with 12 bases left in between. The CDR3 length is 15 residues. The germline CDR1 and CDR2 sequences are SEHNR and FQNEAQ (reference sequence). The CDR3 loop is CASSLNSQGNEKLFF. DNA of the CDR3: TGTGCCAGCAGCTTAAACAGTCAAGGGAATGAAAAACTGTTTTTT.

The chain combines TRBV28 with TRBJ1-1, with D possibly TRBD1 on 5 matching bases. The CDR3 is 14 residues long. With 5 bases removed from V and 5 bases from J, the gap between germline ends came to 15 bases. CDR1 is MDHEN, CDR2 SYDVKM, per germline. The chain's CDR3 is CASSPISGRTEAFF. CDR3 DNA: TGTGCCAGCAGTCCGATCTCAGGGAGGACTGAAGCTTTCTTT.

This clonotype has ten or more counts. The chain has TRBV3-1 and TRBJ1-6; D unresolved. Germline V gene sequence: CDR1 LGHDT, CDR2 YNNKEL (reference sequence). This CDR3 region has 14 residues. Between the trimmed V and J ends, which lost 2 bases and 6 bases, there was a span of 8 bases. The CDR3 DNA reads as TGTGCCAGCAGCCAAAGTCGCGGTAATTCACCCCTCCACTTT. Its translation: CASSQSRGNSPLHF.

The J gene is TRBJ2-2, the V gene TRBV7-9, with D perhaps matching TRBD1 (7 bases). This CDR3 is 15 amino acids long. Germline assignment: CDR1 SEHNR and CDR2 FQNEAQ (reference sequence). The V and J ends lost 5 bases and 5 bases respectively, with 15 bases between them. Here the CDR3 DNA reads TGTGCCAGCAGCCCAGGAGGGGGCCGGACCGGGGAGCTGTTTTTT. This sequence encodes CASSPGGGRTGELFF.

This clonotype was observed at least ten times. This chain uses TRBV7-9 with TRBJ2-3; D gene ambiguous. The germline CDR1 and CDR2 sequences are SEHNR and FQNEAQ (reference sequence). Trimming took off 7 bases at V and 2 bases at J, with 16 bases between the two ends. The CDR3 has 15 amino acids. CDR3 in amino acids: CASMRVIRPTDTQYF. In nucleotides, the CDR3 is TGTGCCAGCATGCGCGTCATACGACCCACAGATACGCAGTATTTT.

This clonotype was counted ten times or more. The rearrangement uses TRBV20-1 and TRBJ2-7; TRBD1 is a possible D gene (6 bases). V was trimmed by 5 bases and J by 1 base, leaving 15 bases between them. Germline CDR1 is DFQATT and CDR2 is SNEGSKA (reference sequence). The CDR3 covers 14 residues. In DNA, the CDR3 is TGCAGTGCTCTACTTACCGGGACATCCTACGAGCAGTACTTC. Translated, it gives CSALLTGTSYEQYF.

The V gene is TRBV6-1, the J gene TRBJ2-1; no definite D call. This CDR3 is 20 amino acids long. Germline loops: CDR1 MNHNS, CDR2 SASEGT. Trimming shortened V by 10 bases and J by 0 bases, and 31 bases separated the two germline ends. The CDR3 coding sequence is TGTGCCACCTCGATTAGTGCAGGCGGTGGACGACTTTACTCCTACAATGAGCAGTTCTTC. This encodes CATSISAGGGRLYSYNEQFF.

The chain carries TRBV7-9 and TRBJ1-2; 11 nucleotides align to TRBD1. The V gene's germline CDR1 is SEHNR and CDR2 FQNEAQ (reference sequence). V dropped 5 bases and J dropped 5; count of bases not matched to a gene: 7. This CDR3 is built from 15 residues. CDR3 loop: CASSHGTGGNYGYTF. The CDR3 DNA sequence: TGTGCCAGCAGCCACGGGACAGGGGGGAATTATGGCTACACCTTC.

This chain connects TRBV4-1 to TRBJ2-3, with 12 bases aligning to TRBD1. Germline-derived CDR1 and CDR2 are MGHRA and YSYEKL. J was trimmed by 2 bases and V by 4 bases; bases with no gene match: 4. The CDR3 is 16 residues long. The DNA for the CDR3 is TGCGCCAGCAGCCGGGACAGGGGGCGGGCCACAGATACGCAGTATTTT. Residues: CASSRDRGRATDTQYF.

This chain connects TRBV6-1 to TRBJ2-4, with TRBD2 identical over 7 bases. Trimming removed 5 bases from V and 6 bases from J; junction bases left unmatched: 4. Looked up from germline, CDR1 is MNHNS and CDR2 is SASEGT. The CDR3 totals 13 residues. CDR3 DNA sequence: TGTGCCAGCAGTTCTAGCGGTGGAAACATTCAGTACTTC. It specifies CASSSSGGNIQYF.

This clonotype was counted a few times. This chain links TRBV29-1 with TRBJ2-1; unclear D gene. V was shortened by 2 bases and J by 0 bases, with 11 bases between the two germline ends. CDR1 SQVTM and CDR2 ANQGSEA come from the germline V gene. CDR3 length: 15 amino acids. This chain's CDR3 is CSVELSQSSYNEQFF. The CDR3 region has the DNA TGCAGCGTTGAACTCTCGCAGAGCTCCTACAATGAGCAGTTCTTC.

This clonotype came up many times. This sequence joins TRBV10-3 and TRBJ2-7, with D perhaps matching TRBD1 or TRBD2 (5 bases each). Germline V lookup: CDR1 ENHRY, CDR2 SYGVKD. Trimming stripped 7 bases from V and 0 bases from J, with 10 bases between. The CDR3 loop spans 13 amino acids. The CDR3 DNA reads TGTGCCATCACTAGGGGACCCTCCTACGAGCAGTACTTC. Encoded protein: CAITRGPSYEQYF.

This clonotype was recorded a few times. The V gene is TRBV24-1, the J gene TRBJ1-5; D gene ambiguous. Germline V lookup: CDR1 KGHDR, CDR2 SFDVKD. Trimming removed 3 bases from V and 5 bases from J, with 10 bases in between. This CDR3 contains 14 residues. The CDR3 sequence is CATSDARSHQPQHF. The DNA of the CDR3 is TGTGCCACCAGTGATGCGAGGTCTCATCAGCCCCAGCATTTT.

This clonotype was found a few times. The CDR3 sequence is CASSFSGRSYEQYF. As DNA, the CDR3 is TGTGCCAGCAGTTTCAGCGGGAGATCGTACGAGCAGTACTTC. This chain connects TRBV28 to TRBJ2-7; 8 bases are shared with TRBD2. Germline V gives CDR1 MDHEN, CDR2 SYDVKM. The V and J ends lost 3 bases and 4 bases, in that order; junction bases with no gene match: 5. The length of the CDR3 is 14 residues.